This is a list of T cell receptor beta chains from one sample in a study of blood T cell repertoires in COVID-19. Repertoires were generated with immunoSEQ multiplex PCR, while TCRdb's copy carries only in-frame clones and drops some. The sample yields fewer than 350,000 clones, about 89% seen once. The material sequenced was peripheral blood. These receptors all stem from a man aged 40-50 years with acute or convalescent COVID-19. CDR3s include the opening cysteine and the closing phenylalanine or tryptophan. A D gene is named only where the DNA matches it firmly. Some rows have no size entry. The others give once, few or many, or a class for an expanded clone.

D: NA; V: TRBV5-4; size: NA; J: TRBJ2-3; CDR3: CASSEPTTGSDTQYF; DNA: TGTGCCAGCAGCGAACCGACTACAGGGTCAGATACGCAGTATTTT
D: NA; V: TRBV6-1; size: NA; J: TRBJ1-5; CDR3: CASSEVPKGVGNQPQHF; DNA: TGTGCCAGCAGTGAGGTCCCCAAGGGGGTAGGCAATCAGCCCCAGCATTTT
D: NA; V: TRBV24-1; size: NA; J: TRBJ2-1; CDR3: CATSQTGAYNEQFF; DNA: TGTGCCACCAGTCAGACAGGTGCCTACAATGAGCAGTTCTTC
D: NA; V: TRBV10-1; size: NA; J: TRBJ1-3; CDR3: CASSLGNTIYF; DNA: TGCGCCAGCAGTTTAGGAAACACCATATATTTT
D: TRBD1; V: TRBV19; size: NA; J: TRBJ1-1; CDR3: CASPPDWDRGRDGGGKNTEAFF; DNA: TGTGCCAGCCCCCCTGACTGGGACAGGGGGCGAGATGGCGGGGGAAAGAACACTGAAGCTTTCTTT
D: NA; V: TRBV27; size: NA; J: TRBJ1-3; CDR3: CASSFLDRKTGNTIYF; DNA: TGTGCCAGCAGTTTCCTTGACAGAAAAACTGGAAACACCATATATTTT
D: TRBD2; V: TRBV6-5; size: NA; J: TRBJ2-7; CDR3: CASRGGLAILEQYF; DNA: TGTGCCAGCAGGGGGGGACTAGCCATCCTCGAGCAGTACTTC
D: TRBD1; V: TRBV24-1; size: once; J: TRBJ2-1; CDR3: CATSDSGTGTYNEQFF; DNA: TGTGCCACCAGTGACTCCGGGACAGGGACCTACAATGAGCAGTTCTTC
D: TRBD2; V: TRBV5-1; size: NA; J: TRBJ2-3; CDR3: CASSLAGTSGALRGVDTQYF; DNA: TGCGCCAGCAGCTTGGCCGGTACTAGCGGGGCCCTCAGAGGAGTGGATACGCAGTATTTT
D: NA; V: TRBV9; size: NA; J: TRBJ1-3; CDR3: CASSDQGYSGNTIYF; DNA: TGTGCCAGCAGCGACCAGGGGTACTCTGGAAACACCATATATTTT
D: NA; V: TRBV19; size: NA; J: TRBJ1-1; CDR3: CASSGPTGNTEAFF; DNA: TGTGCCAGTAGTGGCCCGACAGGCAACACTGAAGCTTTCTTT
D: NA; V: TRBV19; size: NA; J: TRBJ1-4; CDR3: CASSWTDRRNEKLFF; DNA: TGTGCCAGCTCCTGGACCGACAGACGTAATGAAAAACTGTTTTTT
D: TRBD1; V: TRBV30; size: NA; J: TRBJ1-6; CDR3: CAWRGTALTGPLHF; DNA: TGTGCCTGGAGAGGGACAGCCCTCACCGGACCCCTCCACTTT
D: TRBD2; V: TRBV5-1; size: NA; J: TRBJ2-1; CDR3: CASTLGRGINEQFF; DNA: TGCGCCAGCACCCTGGGGAGGGGAATCAATGAGCAGTTCTTC
D: TRBD1; V: TRBV29-1; size: NA; J: TRBJ2-3; CDR3: CSVDRGQGDTQYF; DNA: TGCAGCGTTGACAGGGGGCAGGGAGATACGCAGTATTTT
D: NA; V: TRBV5-1; size: NA; J: TRBJ1-3; CDR3: CASSLEVGDRNTIYF; DNA: TGCGCCAGCAGCTTGGAGGTAGGGGATCGGAACACCATATATTTT
D: TRBD1; V: TRBV5-4; size: NA; J: TRBJ2-2; CDR3: CASSFGTGGTGELFF; DNA: TGTGCCAGCAGTTTCGGGACAGGGGGCACCGGGGAGCTGTTTTTT
D: TRBD1; V: TRBV5-6; size: NA; J: TRBJ1-2; CDR3: CASSPRGTVVVYTF; DNA: TGTGCCAGCAGCCCCCGTGGGACAGTCGTGGTATACACCTTC
D: TRBD1; V: TRBV3-1/TRBV3-2; size: NA; J: TRBJ1-2; CDR3: CASSRTGAQGYGYTF; DNA: TGTGCCAGCAGCAGAACAGGGGCGCAGGGCTATGGCTACACCTTC
D: NA; V: TRBV5-1; size: NA; J: TRBJ2-7; CDR3: CASSLEEGLSYEQYF; DNA: TGCGCCAGCAGCTTGGAGGAGGGACTCTCCTACGAGCAGTACTTC
D: TRBD1; V: TRBV19; size: few; J: TRBJ1-5; CDR3: CASRDRTGWDQPQHF; DNA: TGTGCCAGTAGAGACCGGACAGGCTGGGATCAGCCCCAGCATTTT
D: NA; V: TRBV11-2; size: NA; J: TRBJ1-5; CDR3: CASSRGTGYSNQPQHF; DNA: TGTGCCAGCAGTCGGGGGACGGGGTATAGCAATCAGCCCCAGCATTTT
D: NA; V: TRBV19; size: NA; J: TRBJ1-2; CDR3: CASSNPGSWYRGYTF; DNA: TGTGCCAGTAGTAACCCGGGTTCCTGGTATCGGGGCTACACCTTC
D: NA; V: TRBV5-1; size: NA; J: TRBJ2-1; CDR3: CASSLGGNEQFF; DNA: TGCGCCAGCAGCTTAGGCGGCAATGAGCAGTTCTTC
D: TRBD1; V: TRBV2; size: NA; J: TRBJ1-5; CDR3: CASSKTGLNNQPQHF; DNA: TGTGCCAGCAGTAAGACAGGGCTTAACAATCAGCCCCAGCATTTT
D: NA; V: TRBV14; size: NA; J: TRBJ2-4; CDR3: CASSPGLDSGNIQYF; DNA: TGTGCCAGCAGCCCCGGTCTGGACTCGGGAAACATTCAGTACTTC
D: TRBD1; V: TRBV5-6; size: NA; J: TRBJ1-5; CDR3: CASSFGTGANQPQHF; DNA: TGTGCCAGCAGCTTTGGGACAGGCGCAAATCAGCCCCAGCATTTT
D: NA; V: TRBV18; size: NA; J: TRBJ2-7; CDR3: CASSRLTGYEQYF; DNA: TGTGCCAGCTCACGCCTTACAGGGTACGAGCAGTACTTC
D: NA; V: TRBV27; size: NA; J: TRBJ1-2; CDR3: CASRNRFHYGYTF; DNA: TGTGCCAGCCGAAACAGGTTTCACTATGGCTACACCTTC
D: TRBD2; V: TRBV3-1/TRBV3-2; size: NA; J: TRBJ2-7; CDR3: CASSQGDPAGGYEQYF; DNA: TGTGCCAGCAGCCAAGGGGACCCAGCGGGGGGTTACGAGCAGTACTTC
D: TRBD1; V: TRBV6-2/TRBV6-3; size: NA; J: TRBJ2-1; CDR3: CASSYNGQGLDNEQFF; DNA: TGTGCCAGCAGTTACAATGGACAGGGGTTAGACAATGAGCAGTTCTTC
D: TRBD1; V: TRBV3-1/TRBV3-2; size: NA; J: TRBJ1-1; CDR3: CASSQGIGGGTEAFF; DNA: TGTGCCAGCAGCCAAGGGATAGGGGGCGGCACTGAAGCTTTTTTT
D: NA; V: TRBV30; size: NA; J: TRBJ1-1; CDR3: CALSPRDTEAFF; DNA: TGTGCCTTATCACCCAGGGACACTGAAGCTTTCTTT
D: NA; V: TRBV7-6; size: NA; J: TRBJ1-4; CDR3: CASSLDPLAIEKLFF; DNA: TGTGCCAGCAGCCTAGACCCCCTGGCCATTGAAAAACTGTTTTTT
D: NA; V: TRBV11-2; size: NA; J: TRBJ1-3; CDR3: CASSLEAGDLGIYF; DNA: TGTGCCAGCAGCTTAGAGGCGGGGGACCTTGGGATATATTTT
D: TRBD1; V: TRBV6-5; size: NA; J: TRBJ1-4; CDR3: CASSYYGGGGEKLFF; DNA: TGTGCCAGCAGTTACTATGGAGGGGGCGGTGAAAAACTGTTTTTT
D: NA; V: TRBV2; size: NA; J: TRBJ2-3; CDR3: CASSEQQAGYTDTQYF; DNA: TGTGCCAGCAGTGAGCAGCAGGCTGGCTACACAGATACGCAGTATTTT
D: TRBD1; V: TRBV19; size: NA; J: TRBJ1-1; CDR3: CASSRGGQGKKNTEAFF; DNA: TGTGCCAGTAGTAGGGGGGGACAGGGTAAAAAGAACACTGAAGCTTTCTTT
D: TRBD1; V: TRBV19; size: NA; J: TRBJ1-2; CDR3: CASSRTGGFGYTF; DNA: TGTGCCAGTAGCAGAACAGGGGGTTTCGGCTACACCTTC
D: NA; V: TRBV10-2; size: NA; J: TRBJ1-6; CDR3: CASSESGVSPLHF; DNA: TGCGCCAGCAGTGAGTCAGGGGTCTCACCCCTCCACTTT
D: NA; V: TRBV6-6; size: NA; J: TRBJ1-1; CDR3: CATGAGETEAFF; DNA: TGTGCCACTGGGGCAGGGGAAACTGAAGCTTTCTTT
D: NA; V: TRBV7-8; size: once; J: TRBJ2-3; CDR3: CASSLMGAAPDTQYF; DNA: TGTGCCAGCAGCTTAATGGGGGCGGCACCCGATACGCAGTATTTT
D: NA; V: TRBV9; size: NA; J: TRBJ2-3; CDR3: CASSVVSVGATDTQYF; DNA: TGTGCCAGCAGCGTAGTTAGTGTGGGAGCAACAGATACGCAGTATTTT
D: NA; V: TRBV10-2; size: NA; J: TRBJ1-4; CDR3: CASINTAGDEKLFF; DNA: TGCGCCAGCATTAACACGGCCGGGGATGAAAAACTGTTTTTT
D: TRBD1; V: TRBV5-6; size: NA; J: TRBJ1-1; CDR3: CASSPGTGAPLNTEAFF; DNA: TGTGCCAGCAGTCCCGGGACAGGGGCACCCCTGAACACTGAAGCTTTCTTT
D: TRBD1; V: TRBV15; size: NA; J: TRBJ1-4; CDR3: CATGTGDEKLFF; DNA: TGTGCCACCGGCACAGGGGATGAAAAACTGTTTTTT
D: NA; V: TRBV29-1; size: NA; J: TRBJ2-3; CDR3: CSPRAVTDTQYF; DNA: TGCAGCCCGAGGGCGGTGACAGATACGCAGTATTTT
D: NA; V: TRBV9; size: NA; J: TRBJ2-3; CDR3: CASSAGTSNTDTQYF; DNA: TGTGCCAGCAGCGCGGGGACTTCTAACACAGATACGCAGTATTTT
D: NA; V: TRBV5-1; size: NA; J: TRBJ2-3; CDR3: CASSLSPAGTDTQYF; DNA: TGCGCCAGCAGCTTATCACCGGCGGGCACAGATACGCAGTATTTT
D: NA; V: TRBV5-1; size: NA; J: TRBJ1-1; CDR3: CASSFTVHTEAFF; DNA: TGCGCCAGCAGCTTCACAGTCCACACTGAAGCTTTCTTT
D: NA; V: TRBV2; size: NA; J: TRBJ1-5; CDR3: CASSQRGQPQHF; DNA: TGTGCCAGCAGTCAAAGGGGTCAGCCCCAGCATTTT
D: TRBD1; V: TRBV19; size: few; J: TRBJ1-2; CDR3: CASSSRDRSPYGYTF; DNA: TGTGCCAGTAGTTCCCGGGACAGGAGCCCCTATGGCTACACCTTC
D: NA; V: TRBV9; size: NA; J: TRBJ2-7; CDR3: CASSVEPSSYEQYF; DNA: TGTGCCAGCAGCGTAGAGCCGAGCTCCTACGAGCAGTACTTC
D: NA; V: TRBV7-8; size: NA; J: TRBJ1-5; CDR3: CASSGKGYPSNQPQHF; DNA: TGTGCCAGCAGCGGAAAGGGGTACCCTAGCAATCAGCCCCAGCATTTT
D: NA; V: TRBV12-3/TRBV12-4; size: NA; J: TRBJ1-1; CDR3: CASSPGVTEAFF; DNA: TGTGCCAGCAGCCCGGGGGTCACTGAAGCTTTCTTT
D: NA; V: TRBV5-6; size: NA; J: TRBJ1-2; CDR3: CASSLGHTGGYGYTF; DNA: TGTGCCAGCAGCTTGGGGCATACAGGTGGCTATGGCTACACCTTC
D: TRBD1; V: TRBV12-3/TRBV12-4; size: NA; J: TRBJ2-3; CDR3: CASRSGTGREYF; DNA: TGTGCCAGCAGATCCGGGACAGGTCGGGAGTATTTT
D: NA; V: TRBV6-6; size: NA; J: TRBJ1-1; CDR3: CASSYSGGNTEAFF; DNA: TGTGCCAGCAGTTACTCCGGGGGGAACACTGAGGCTTTCTTT
D: TRBD1; V: TRBV3-1/TRBV3-2; size: NA; J: TRBJ2-3; CDR3: CASSQGTGYTDTQYF; DNA: TGTGCCAGCAGCCAAGGGACAGGATACACAGATACGCAGTATTTT
D: NA; V: TRBV13; size: NA; J: TRBJ2-1; CDR3: CASSFISNNEQFF; DNA: TGTGCCAGCAGCTTTATCAGTAACAATGAGCAGTTCTTC